The 9 T cell receptor beta chains reported below all come from one sample, sequenced in a study of T-cell memory formation after mild COVID-19. TCRdb recomputed calls from the 5' RACE reads with MiXCR, one row per CDR3 protein. Of roughly 100,000 distinct CDR3 sequences in the sample, 15% to 20% are singletons; the top ten hold 25% to 30%. Sequenced input: PBMCs or a T cell subset sorted from them (not recorded which). Receptors were obtained from an adult woman who had mild COVID-19 (a few samples of this study predate the infection). Cell type and time point are not known.

V and J are TRBV10-3 and TRBJ2-1, with 8 nucleotides matching TRBD1. V was pared by 11 bases and J by 3 bases, with 12 bases of the junction left unmatched. There are 15 residues in the CDR3. From germline, CDR1 is ENHRY and CDR2 SYGVKD. The CDR3 bases are TGTGCCCTATCAGGGACAGGACAGGACTACAATGAGCAGTTCTTC. Translating it yields CALSGTGQDYNEQFF.

This clonotype was recorded many times. This sequence joins TRBV20-1 and TRBJ2-7; D is undetermined. Per germline, CDR1 DFQATT and CDR2 SNEGSKA (reference sequence). This CDR3 comprises 13 residues. V was pared by 3 bases and J by 2 bases, with 11 bases between. CDR3 DNA sequence: TGCAGTGCTAGCTCCACTACTACCTACGAGCAGTACTTC. Translation: CSASSTTTYEQYF.

This clonotype was seen more than once but under ten times. One end of the junction is discordant with germline, which a read error may explain. The V gene is TRBV27, the J gene TRBJ1-3; D uncertain. CDR1 and CDR2 (germline): MNHEY, SMNVEV (reference sequence). This CDR3 comprises 11 residues. The CDR3: CTSPARNTIYF. Here the CDR3 DNA reads TGCACCAGCCCTGCTAGAAACACCATATATTTT.

The V and J genes are TRBV6-5 and TRBJ2-5; 8 nucleotides align to TRBD1. V gave up 0 bases and J gave up 9 bases; unmatched junction bases: 15. The CDR3 runs to 17 residues. CDR1 is MNHEY, CDR2 SVGAGI, per germline. The CDR3 nucleotides read TGTGCCAGCAGTTACTCGGGACAGGCGGAATTTTTCAGCCCCCAGTACTTC. This sequence encodes CASSYSGQAEFFSPQYF.

This clonotype was counted only a few times. DNA of the CDR3: TGCAGCGTTGAAGATCTCGGACAGACCGTGTTAGATACGCAGTATTTT. Protein: CSVEDLGQTVLDTQYF. This sequence joins TRBV29-1 and TRBJ2-3; D possibly corresponds to TRBD1 (6 bases). The CDR3 contains 16 residues. From germline, CDR1 is SQVTM and CDR2 ANQGSEA. Trimming stripped 0 bases from V and 5 bases from J, with 18 bases between.

This clonotype has only a few counts. The J gene is TRBJ2-1, the V gene TRBV3-1; D unclear. Trimming stripped 1 base from V and 6 bases from J, with 7 bases between. From germline, CDR1 is LGHDT and CDR2 YNNKEL (reference sequence). The CDR3 covers 13 residues. CDR3 bases: TGTGCCAGCAGCCAAGTAGAGACCAATGAGCAGTTCTTC. Its protein product is CASSQVETNEQFF.

The rearrangement uses TRBV7-9 and TRBJ2-7; D might be TRBD2 (6 bases). The V gene lost 7 bases and the J gene lost 0 bases, with 13 bases spanning the gap. The CDR3 spans 14 residues. CDR1 SEHNR and CDR2 FQNEAQ come from the germline V gene (reference sequence). This CDR3 reads CASTGEVSSYEQYF. The CDR3 DNA reads as TGTGCCAGCACTGGGGAGGTGAGCTCCTACGAGCAGTACTTC.

This clonotype has more than one count but fewer than ten. This chain uses TRBV7-9 with TRBJ1-1; no reliable D call. Per the germline V gene, CDR1 is SEHNR and CDR2 is FQNEAQ (reference sequence). The CDR3 totals 14 residues. The V end was cut by 3 bases, the J end by 8 bases, with 16 bases between. CDR3 DNA: TGTGCCAGCAGCTTTTCGAGTGGCGGTTCGGAAGCTTTCTTT. The encoded protein is CASSFSSGGSEAFF.

This clonotype appeared a few times. The V call is TRBV5-1, the J call TRBJ2-7, with 9 bases matching TRBD2. The germline CDR1 and CDR2 sequences are SGHRS and YFSETQ. The CDR3 runs 14 residues. V was pared by 2 bases and J by 2 bases, with 2 bases of the junction left unmatched. CDR3 amino acids: CASSFAGGTYEQYF. The CDR3 DNA reads as TGCGCCAGCAGCTTCGCGGGGGGGACCTACGAGCAGTACTTC.